This paragraph reports one T cell receptor beta chain. Compared with the rest of its sample, this clone is medium-sized (0.01 to 0.1%). It has no known antigen specificity. No much larger clone is present one base from it, and per-base qualities are unavailable. V is clipped by 9 bases and J by 0 bases, and the sequence between their germline boundaries is 15 bases long. As encoded in the germline V gene, CDR1 is SNHLY while CDR2 is FYNNEI. The CDR3 goes from the cysteine to the phenylalanine over 15 residues. Only the CDR3 part of the read is kept: 45 bases, read in frame from the first base. The data were obtained in a study of sequential checkpoint blockade in melanoma (dated by TCRdb to the late 2010s). For the study in its entirety: Patients were randomized 1:1 to first-line nivolumab followed by ipilimumab (arm A) or ipilimumab followed by nivolumab (arm B). Maintenance nivolumab came after both trial sequences. Study-wide findings and limitations: Larger, independent patient cohorts are needed to validate the response-prediction model that combines TCR metrics and mutation burden.

The treatment or condition label, as the study defines it: randomized to nivolumab then ipilimumab (arm A) or the reverse (arm B). Prior DNA-damaging chemotherapy had not been received by any trial patient. Thawed PBMCs were sorted on a FACS Aria II flow cytometer to isolate live CD3+CD8+ cells negative for CD19 and CD56. CheckMate 064, a randomized, open-label phase II trial of sequential checkpoint blockade, was the source of the samples, all of which came from patients with melanoma. Peripheral blood mononuclear cells were collected by leukapheresis, purified with Ficoll-Paque, and frozen in human serum with roughly 9.9% DMSO. Right after sorting, the blood CD3+CD8+ cells were verified to be >98% pure, and DNA extraction followed. The immunoSEQ Assay was used to immunosequence TCRbeta CDR3 regions from genomic DNA. Prior to high-throughput sequencing, genomic DNA was amplified by bias-controlled multiplex PCR. The paper's data handling went like this. To quantify the absolute abundance of each unique TCRbeta CDR3 region, the sequences were collapsed and filtered. Clonality, defined as 1 minus Pielou's evenness, was calculated using productive rearrangements only. A previously published method was used to identify clones with significantly greater frequencies in on-treatment samples than in baseline samples. Entries here come from immuneACCESS through TCRdb and include only in-frame sequences with V and J called. Some clones fail to appear in such tables; in the studies checked, an unresolved V gene covers under half of the shortfall, and the cause of the remainder is unknown. That table gives V, J and clone size, and the DNA gave D and trimming. The sample table shows about 28,000 clones, and roughly 80% are seen once. Roughly 14% of the sample goes to the ten largest clones.

The receptor was isolated from a human donor with melanoma. The source was CD8+ T cells sorted from blood (inferred from file names), collected from a patient given nivolumab and ipilimumab in sequence. In this chain, TRBV2 is recombined with TRBJ1-5; D gene: possibly TRBD1, on 6 matching bases. The DNA reads TGTGCCAGTTCCCGGACAGCATATAGCAATCAGCCCCAGCATTTT. It translates to CASSRTAYSNQPQHF. Beyond the CDR3, the reference TRBV2 and TRBJ1-5 genes provide the residues; the full variable domain reads: EPEVTQTPSHQVTQMGQEVILRCVPISNHLYFYWYRQILGQKVEFLVSFYNNEISEKSEIFDDQFSVERPDGSNFTLKIRSTKLEDSAMYFCASSRTAYSNQPQHFGDGTRLSIL.